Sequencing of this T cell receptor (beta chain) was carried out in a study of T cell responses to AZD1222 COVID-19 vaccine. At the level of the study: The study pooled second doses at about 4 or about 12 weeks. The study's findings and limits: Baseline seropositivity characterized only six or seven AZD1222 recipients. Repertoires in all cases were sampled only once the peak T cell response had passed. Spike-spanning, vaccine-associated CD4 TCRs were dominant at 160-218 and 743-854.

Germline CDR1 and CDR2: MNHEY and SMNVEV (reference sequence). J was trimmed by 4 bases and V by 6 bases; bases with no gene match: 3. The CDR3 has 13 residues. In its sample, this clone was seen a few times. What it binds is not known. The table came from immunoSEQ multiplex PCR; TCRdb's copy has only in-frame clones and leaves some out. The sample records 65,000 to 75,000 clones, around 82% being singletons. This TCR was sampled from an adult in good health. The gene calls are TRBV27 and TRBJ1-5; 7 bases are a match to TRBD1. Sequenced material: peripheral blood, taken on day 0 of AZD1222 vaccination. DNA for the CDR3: TGTGCCAGCAGGGGGACAGCTAATCAGCCCCAGCATTTT. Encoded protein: CASRGTANQPQHF.